These 17 T cell receptor beta chains share one sample of origin, sequenced in a study of OX40 agonist ivuxolimab in advanced cancers. Clones were read by immunoSEQ multiplex PCR, and TCRdb kept only the in-frame ones, dropping some. The sample yields around 80,000 clones, around 88% seen once. The specimen was CD4+ or CD8+ T cells sorted from blood, collected in a trial of the OX40 agonist ivuxolimab. Source of these receptors: an adult with an advanced solid tumor such as melanoma, head and neck, liver or kidney cancer.

The chain joins TRBV5-1 to TRBJ2-4, with D perhaps TRBD1 (5 bases). The V and J ends lost 4 bases and 13 bases respectively, with 36 bases between them. This CDR3 has 19 residues. The germline CDR1 and CDR2 sequences are SGHRS and YFSETQ. CDR3 nucleotide sequence: TGCGCCAGCAGCCTTTTTTGGCCGACTGTGGGGCAGTCGGGCAAAAACCAGTACTTC. This gives the protein CASSLFWPTVGQSGKNQYF.

The chain joins TRBV28 to TRBJ2-7; 7 positions match TRBD1. This CDR3 has 13 amino acids. The germline gives CDR1 MDHEN, CDR2 SYDVKM. V lost 8 bases and J lost 0; bases outside the gene matches: 4. CDR3 nucleotides: TGTGCCAGCGCCGGGACAGCCTCCTACGAGCAGTACTTC. This translates into CASAGTASYEQYF. Using reference TRBV28 and TRBJ2-7 for the parts outside the CDR3, the full variable domain is DVKVTQSSRYLVKRTGEKVFLECVQDMDHENMFWYRQDPGLGLRLIYFSYDVKMKEKGDIPEGYSVSREKKERFSLILESASTNQTSMYLCASAGTASYEQYFGPGTRLTVT.

This clone was seen only a few times. The V gene is TRBV6-1, the J gene TRBJ1-2, with a tentative D call TRBD1 (5 bases). Trimming shortened V by 5 bases and J by 5 bases, and 9 bases separated the two germline ends. CDR1 and CDR2 from the germline V gene are MNHNS and SASEGT. The CDR3 is 12 amino acids. CDR3 sequence (DNA): TGTGCCAGCAGTCGGGACGGTTATGGCTACACCTTC. The encoded protein is CASSRDGYGYTF.

Within the sample, this clone is medium-sized. The gene calls are TRBV30 and TRBJ2-7; D perhaps matches TRBD1 (6 bases). The CDR3 spans 12 residues. Trimming pared 2 bases from V and 4 bases from J, leaving 9 bases between. Germline CDR1 is GTSNPN and CDR2 is SVGIG (reference sequence). In DNA, the CDR3 is TGTGCCTGGAGTTCAACAGGGTACGAGCAGTACTTC. As protein: CAWSSTGYEQYF.

The chain is built from TRBV13 and TRBJ2-2; TRBD2 matches 14 bases. Germline CDR1 reads PRHDT; CDR2 reads FYEKMQ (reference sequence). Trimming cost V 5 bases and J 10 bases; bases outside gene matches: 12. This CDR3 is 17 amino acids long. DNA of the CDR3: TGTGCCAGCAGCCCTTCCCCGGGACTAGCGGGAGCGGTGGAGCTGTTTTTT. Amino acids: CASSPSPGLAGAVELFF.

A remark on this clone: A junction boundary mismatches the germline segment, possibly from a read error. The chain links TRBV29-1 to TRBJ1-4, with D possibly TRBD1 on 6 matching bases. CDR3 length: 13 residues. The germline V gene has CDR1 SQVTM and CDR2 ANQGSEA. The CDR3 coding sequence is TGCAGCGCTGAAACAGGGCGAGGTGAAAAACTGTTTTTT. Amino acids: CSAETGRGEKLFF.

The V gene is TRBV7-3, the J gene TRBJ2-7; D possibly matches TRBD1 or TRBD2 (5 bases each). The V end was cut by 5 bases, the J end by 5 bases, with 16 bases between. CDR3 length: 14 amino acids. The germline V gene encodes CDR1 SGHTA and CDR2 FQGTGA. CDR3 nucleotide sequence: TGTGCCAGCAGCCCCCTGGGAAGGGACCACGAGCAGTACTTC. It specifies CASSPLGRDHEQYF.

This chain uses TRBV4-1 with TRBJ2-3; 10 bases are shared with TRBD2. This CDR3 spans 16 amino acids. J was trimmed by 3 bases and V by 4 bases; bases with no gene match: 7. The germline CDR1 and CDR2 sequences are MGHRA and YSYEKL. CDR3 loop: CASSRGDSGRTDTQYF. In DNA, the CDR3 is TGCGCCAGCAGCCGGGGGGATAGCGGGAGGACAGATACGCAGTATTTT.

J is TRBJ2-1 and V is TRBV18; 7 nucleotides align to TRBD1. Germline CDR1 is KGHSH and CDR2 is LQKENI. The CDR3 runs to 15 residues. After removal of 2 bases from V and 1 base from J, the junction contained 2 bases not matched to a gene. The CDR3 DNA reads as TGTGCCAGCTCACCAGGGACAGTATCCTACAATGAGCAGTTCTTC. It encodes CASSPGTVSYNEQFF.

The chain carries TRBV16 and TRBJ1-5, with TRBD1 as a possible D gene (6 bases). V lost 0 bases and J 2 bases, leaving 11 bases between the germline ends. Looked up from germline, CDR1 is KGHSY and CDR2 is FQNENV. CDR3 length equals 16 residues. This chain's CDR3 is CASSQSSGVGNQPQHF. Written as DNA, the CDR3 is TGTGCCAGCAGCCAATCGTCAGGGGTTGGCAATCAGCCCCAGCATTTT.

The chain recombines TRBV6-4 with TRBJ2-1; maybe TRBD2 (5 bases). The CDR3 contains 16 residues. Germline V gene lookup returns CDR1 MRHNA and CDR2 SNTAGT. The ends were cut back, 5 bases at V and 5 bases at J, with 19 bases in the middle. CDR3 loop: CASSLTSRGSHNEQFF. The CDR3 nucleotides read TGTGCCAGCAGTTTGACCTCCCGGGGTAGTCACAATGAGCAGTTCTTC.

This clone was seen a handful of times. V usage is TRBV7-6 and J usage is TRBJ1-1; a possible D gene is TRBD1 (6 bases). The CDR3 is made up of 15 amino acids. Deletions cut 2 bases from V and 5 bases from J, with 15 bases between. The germline CDR1 and CDR2 sequences are SGHVS and FNYEAQ. CDR3 amino acids: CASSLRGRGVTEAFF. In DNA form, the CDR3 reads TGTGCCAGCAGCTTAAGGGGCAGGGGTGTGACTGAAGCTTTCTTT.

The chain uses TRBV30 and TRBJ2-1, with 7 nucleotides matching TRBD1. The CDR3 totals 11 residues. With 3 bases clipped from V and 9 bases from J, the junction kept 2 bases outside the gene matches. CDR1 and CDR2 from the germline V gene are GTSNPN and SVGIG (reference sequence). The CDR3 nucleotides are TGTGCCTGGAGACAGGGGAGTGAGCAGTTCTTC. Translating gives CAWRQGSEQFF. The whole variable domain, filled in from reference TRBV30 and TRBJ2-1, reads SQTIHQWPATLVQPVGSPLSLECTVEGTSNPNLYWYRQAAGRGLQLLFYSVGIGQISSEVPQNLSASRPQDRQFILSSKKLLLSDSGFYLCAWRQGSEQFFGPGTRLTVL.

The chain is built from TRBV27 and TRBJ2-1, with D tentatively TRBD2 (7 bases). The ends were cut back, 7 bases at V and 10 bases at J, with 29 bases in the middle. The CDR3 is 17 amino acids. Germline V gene data show CDR1 as MNHEY and CDR2 as SMNVEV (reference sequence). The CDR3 sequence is CASTPRYGGGAGNEQFF. In nucleotides, the CDR3 is TGTGCCAGCACCCCCCGTTACGGAGGGGGGGCGGGTAACGAGCAGTTCTTC.

A note on this clone: The same CDR3 is also encoded by other DNA sequences in this sample. The chain employs TRBV19 and TRBJ2-7, with D possibly TRBD1 on 6 matching bases. There are 13 residues in the CDR3. CDR1 LNHDA and CDR2 SQIVND come from the germline V gene (reference sequence). V was cut by 9 bases and J by 0 bases, with 12 bases left in between. CDR3 loop: CASTDRSSYEQYF. In nucleotides, the CDR3 is TGTGCCAGCACAGACAGGAGCTCCTACGAGCAGTACTTC. Full variable domain (remainder filled in from reference TRBV19 and TRBJ2-7): DGGITQSPKYLFRKEGQNVTLSCEQNLNHDAMYWYRQDPGQGLRLIYYSQIVNDFQKGDIAEGYSVSREKKESFPLTVTSAQKNPTAFYLCASTDRSSYEQYFGPGTRLTVT.

The V and J genes are TRBV7-3 and TRBJ2-3, with D perhaps TRBD2 (6 bases). V was trimmed by 5 bases and J by 0 bases, leaving 18 bases between them. CDR3 length: 17 residues. Germline CDR1 SGHTA, CDR2 FQGTGA. CDR3 bases: TGTGCCAGCAGCACCCGGGGGAGCGCCCCTAGCACAGATACGCAGTATTTT. It specifies CASSTRGSAPSTDTQYF.

J is TRBJ1-1 and V is TRBV19; maybe TRBD1 (6 bases). The germline V gene encodes CDR1 LNHDA and CDR2 SQIVND (reference sequence). Trimming took off 6 bases at V and 8 bases at J, with 16 bases between the two ends. The length of the CDR3 is 13 residues. Here the CDR3 reads CASRQGRETEAFF. The CDR3, as DNA: TGTGCCAGTAGACAGGGTCGAGAAACCGAAGCTTTCTTT.